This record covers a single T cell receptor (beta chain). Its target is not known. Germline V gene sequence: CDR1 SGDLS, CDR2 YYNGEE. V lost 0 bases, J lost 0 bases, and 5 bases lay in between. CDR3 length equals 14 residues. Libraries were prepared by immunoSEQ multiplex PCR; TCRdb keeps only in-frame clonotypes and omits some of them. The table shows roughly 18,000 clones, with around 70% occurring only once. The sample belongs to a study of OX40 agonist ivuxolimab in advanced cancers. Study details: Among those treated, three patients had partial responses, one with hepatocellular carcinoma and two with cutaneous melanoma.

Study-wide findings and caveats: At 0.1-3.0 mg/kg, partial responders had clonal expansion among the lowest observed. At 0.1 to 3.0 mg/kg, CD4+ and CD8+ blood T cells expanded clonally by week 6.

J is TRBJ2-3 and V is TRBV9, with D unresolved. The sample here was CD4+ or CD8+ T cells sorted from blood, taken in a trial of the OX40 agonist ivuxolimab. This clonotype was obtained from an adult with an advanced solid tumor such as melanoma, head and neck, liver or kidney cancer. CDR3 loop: CASSVEGSTDTQYF. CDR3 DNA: TGTGCCAGCAGCGTAGAGGGTAGCACAGATACGCAGTATTTT.